The 13 T cell receptor beta chains reported below all come from one sample, sequenced in a study of beta chain features in type 1 diabetes. Sequencing targeted expressed TCRB transcripts, as all isolated RNA had been reverse transcribed. Clones were read by immunoSEQ multiplex PCR, and TCRdb kept only the in-frame ones, dropping some. The data contain over 300,000 clones, approximately 9.9% of them singletons. No cognate antigen is known for these TCRs. Findings and caveats of the study: Patients with Type 1 diabetes showed moderately but significantly shorter TCRB CDR3s in all four CD4+ subsets.

Sample: central memory CD4+ T cells from blood. The receptors were gathered from a man younger than 45 with type 1 diabetes.

Note on this clone: Other nucleotide sequences from this sample produce the same CDR3. This chain connects TRBV30 to TRBJ2-1, with 9 bases matching TRBD2. In germline, CDR1 is GTSNPN, CDR2 SVGIG (reference sequence). The length of the CDR3 is 14 residues. J was trimmed by 3 bases and V by 3 bases; bases with no gene match: 3. CDR3 DNA: TGTGCCTGGAGCAGTAGCGGGGGCTACAATGAGCAGTTCTTC. It encodes CAWSSSGGYNEQFF. The whole variable domain, remainder taken from reference TRBV30 and TRBJ2-1, is SQTIHQWPATLVQPVGSPLSLECTVEGTSNPNLYWYRQAAGRGLQLLFYSVGIGQISSEVPQNLSASRPQDRQFILSSKKLLLSDSGFYLCAWSSSGGYNEQFFGPGTRLTVL.

In its sample, this clone was seen many times. The chain carries TRBV10-3 and TRBJ1-2, with D uncertain. CDR3 length: 12 amino acids. Germline lookup yields CDR1 ENHRY and CDR2 SYGVKD. The ends were cut back, 3 bases at V and 8 bases at J, with 10 bases in the middle. CDR3: CAISETSGGYTF. In DNA, the CDR3 is TGTGCCATCAGTGAAACCTCAGGCGGCTACACCTTC.

There are a few counts of this clone. This chain joins TRBV27 and TRBJ1-1, with 12 bases identical to TRBD1. The CDR3 is 15 amino acids. With 6 bases clipped from V and 5 bases from J, the junction kept 7 bases outside the gene matches. Germline V gives CDR1 MNHEY, CDR2 SMNVEV (reference sequence). DNA for the CDR3: TGTGCCAGCAGCCCGGGACAGGGGGCGAGGACTGAAGCTTTCTTT. It encodes CASSPGQGARTEAFF.

The chain combines TRBV15 with TRBJ2-5; 15 bases match TRBD2. There are 18 residues in the CDR3. Trimming at V came to 5 bases and at J to 3 bases, leaving 10 bases not matched to a gene. Looked up from germline, CDR1 is LNHNV and CDR2 is YYDKDF (reference sequence). In nucleotides, the CDR3 is TGTGCCACCAGCGGCCCGGGGACTAGCGGGGGGTCCGAAGAGACCCAGTACTTC. Translated: CATSGPGTSGGSEETQYF.

This chain links TRBV7-6 with TRBJ1-4, with D perhaps matching TRBD1 (6 bases). Germline CDR1 SGHVS, CDR2 FNYEAQ. There are 13 residues in the CDR3. The germline V and J ends were trimmed by 4 bases and 8 bases, with 11 bases remaining between them. The CDR3 region has the DNA TGTGCCAGCAGCTCGGACAGTTCCGAAAAACTGTTTTTT. Translation: CASSSDSSEKLFF. Full variable domain (remainder filled in from reference TRBV7-6 and TRBJ1-4): GAGVSQSPRYKVTKRGQDVALRCDPISGHVSLYWYRQALGQGPEFLTYFNYEAQQDKSGLPNDRFSAERPEGSISTLTIQRTEQRDSAMYRCASSSDSSEKLFFGSGTQLSVL.

This chain connects TRBV5-1 to TRBJ2-1; D ambiguous. This CDR3 has 15 residues. Deletions cut 4 bases from V and 1 base from J, with 12 bases between. CDR1 and CDR2 from the germline V gene are SGHRS and YFSETQ. CDR3 nucleotides: TGCGCCAGCAGCCCCGATGAGGCTTCCTACAATGAGCAGTTCTTC. This encodes CASSPDEASYNEQFF.

In its sample, this clone was seen a few times. The rearrangement uses TRBV30 and TRBJ1-6, with D possibly TRBD1 on 5 matching bases. From germline, CDR1 is GTSNPN and CDR2 SVGIG (reference sequence). CDR3 length: 12 residues. V gave up 0 bases and J gave up 10 bases, with 7 bases separating them. CDR3 nucleotide sequence: TGTGCCTGGAGTGTCAGGGTCTCACCCCTCCACTTT. Translating gives CAWSVRVSPLHF.

This clone occurred a few times. The chain couples TRBV7-7 to TRBJ2-5, with 12 bases fitting TRBD2. This CDR3 is 14 amino acids long. Germline CDR1 is SSHAT and CDR2 is FNYEAQ (reference sequence). Trimming removed 5 bases from V and 6 bases from J; junction bases left unmatched: 4. The CDR3 nucleotides are TGTGCCAGCAGCGCTAGCGGGGGGGCAAAGACCCAGTACTTC. Its translation: CASSASGGAKTQYF.

The chain employs TRBV9 and TRBJ1-1; TRBD1 is a possible D gene (6 bases). Trimming removed 0 bases at V and 6 bases at J, with 12 bases between. The CDR3 loop spans 14 amino acids. Germline V gene data show CDR1 as SGDLS and CDR2 as YYNGEE. CDR3 in amino acids: CASSVDRDSPEAFF. CDR3 bases: TGTGCCAGCAGCGTAGACAGGGACTCCCCTGAAGCTTTCTTT.

V and J are TRBV5-6 and TRBJ2-5; 7 bases are shared with TRBD1. This CDR3 comprises 17 residues. CDR1 is SGHDT, CDR2 YYEEEE, per germline. V lost 0 bases, J lost 5 bases, and 13 bases stayed unmatched. The CDR3 region has the DNA TGTGCCAGCAGCTTGGTGTCCGGGCCAGGGGGATTGGAGACCCAGTACTTC. Its protein is CASSLVSGPGGLETQYF. Looking up the rest from reference TRBV5-6 and TRBJ2-5 gives the full variable domain: DAGVTQSPTHLIKTRGQQVTLRCSPKSGHDTVSWYQQALGQGPQFIFQYYEEEERQRGNFPDRFSGHQFPNYSSELNVNALLLGDSALYLCASSLVSGPGGLETQYFGPGTRLLVL.

The chain employs TRBV7-6 and TRBJ1-1, with 10 positions matching TRBD1. Losses at the gene ends were 5 bases for V and 9 bases for J; bases not matched to a gene: 6. The length of the CDR3 is 13 residues. CDR1 SGHVS and CDR2 FNYEAQ come from the germline V gene. This CDR3 reads CASSLRQGAKAFF. CDR3 in DNA: TGTGCCAGCAGCCTTCGACAGGGGGCAAAAGCTTTCTTT.

This clone appeared a few times. The chain uses TRBV11-2 and TRBJ2-1, with D hard to call. Trimming shortened V by 3 bases and J by 6 bases, and 15 bases separated the two germline ends. Looked up from germline, CDR1 is SGHAT and CDR2 is FQNNGV. The CDR3 length is 15 residues. The CDR3 region has the DNA TGTGCCAGCAGCTTCCCCCCTGGGCCCGGCAATGAGCAGTTCTTC. It codes for CASSFPPGPGNEQFF. The full variable domain, rest sourced from reference TRBV11-2 and TRBJ2-1, is EAGVAQSPRYKIIEKRQSVAFWCNPISGHATLYWYQQILGQGPKLLIQFQNNGVVDDSQLPKDRFSAERLKGVDSTLKIQPAKLEDSAVYLCASSFPPGPGNEQFFGPGTRLTVL.

Only a few counts were recorded for this clone. CDR3 coding DNA: TGTGCCAGCAGTTTTTCCAGCCAGTTAGACACCGGGGAGCTGTTTTTT. It specifies CASSFSSQLDTGELFF. The gene calls are TRBV27 and TRBJ2-2; D unresolved. CDR1 is MNHEY and CDR2 is SMNVEV in the germline V gene (reference sequence). Trimming pared 3 bases from V and 3 bases from J, leaving 14 bases between. This CDR3 has 16 amino acids.